The text below deals with one TCR beta chain. Antigen: not known. This CDR3 contains 15 residues. Germline V gene lookup returns CDR1 SGHTA and CDR2 FQGNSA. V trimming: 5 bases; J trimming: 2 bases; junction bases outside the gene matches: 6. With random hexamers, 0.5 to 1 ug RNA was reverse transcribed. The TCR beta CDR3 was amplified by immunoSEQ multiplex PCR across 54 Vbeta, 13 Jbeta. MiXCR, applied by TCRdb to the immunoSEQ multiplex PCR reads, yields one record per CDR3 protein. The table shows around 200,000 distinct CDR3 sequences, with 95% occurring only once. The data derive from a study of CD8 T cells in Susac syndrome. Study observations and caveats: As the study acknowledged, the number of individuals in its TCR sequencing and HLA analysis was relatively small.

The multiple sclerosis control group consisted of treatment-naive patients whose relapsing-remitting disease, which was either stable or active, fulfilled revised McDonald criteria. It was negative isolation that provided the CD8+ and CD4+ T cells, whereas TEMRA cells were enriched by FACS. V is TRBV7-2 and J is TRBJ2-3, with TRBD2 matching over 8 bases. The TCR was taken from a human donor with multiple sclerosis. Input material: CD4+ T cells from PBMCs. The CDR3 DNA reads as TGTGCCAGCAGCCACCAAGCGGGGGCCACAGATACGCAGTATTTT. This sequence encodes CASSHQAGATDTQYF.